The TCR beta chain described here comes from a study of CD8 T cells in Susac syndrome. Germline loops: CDR1 SGHRS, CDR2 YFSETQ. The CDR3 sequence is 15 residues long. V shed 4 bases and J shed 2 bases, with 15 bases lying between them. RNA in amounts of roughly 0.5 to 1 ug was reverse transcribed with random hexamers. It was immunoSEQ multiplex PCR that amplified TCR beta CDR3 across 54 Vbeta and 13 Jbeta. TCRdb re-called the immunoSEQ multiplex PCR reads with MiXCR, one entry per CDR3 protein. This table holds 400,000 to 550,000 distinct CDR3 sequences, more than 70% found once. V usage is TRBV5-1 and J usage is TRBJ1-1, with D maybe TRBD1 (6 bases). The receptor comes from a human donor with multiple sclerosis. Sequencing was carried out using CD8+ T cells from PBMCs. The CDR3 region is CASSPLGQSNTEAFF. The CDR3 DNA reads as TGCGCCAGCAGCCCCTTAGGACAGAGTAACACTGAAGCTTTCTTT.